This TCR beta chain was identified in a study of molecular identifiers for immune sequencing clone quantification. Study-level results: Clonotypes surpassing 20 RNA copies contained over 97% of effector molecules, versus under 1% in naive cells.

A note on this clonotype: Its antigen is not known.

Listed TCR primers and previously described methods were used for bulk TCR libraries. One entry per CDR3 protein, called by TCRdb with MiXCR from the PCR reads. Among more than 550,000 distinct CDR3 sequences, about 25% were seen once, and the ten largest hold about 0.84%. Germline assignment: CDR1 MGHRA and CDR2 YSYEKL. This CDR3 contains 15 residues. Trimming took 11 bases from V and 2 from J; bases not matched to a gene: 9. Sequences were obtained from naive CD8+ T cells from blood, with Jurkat cell RNA spiked in. Subset of the sample: FACS-sorted CD8+CD4-CCR7+CD45RA+ naive T cells. The sequence derives from a human donor in good health. Some libraries in this study had Jurkat cell RNA spiked in. The rearrangement joins TRBV4-1 to TRBJ2-6, with TRBD1 matching over 7 bases. Here the CDR3 DNA reads TGCGCCGGCGCACCCGACAGGGCTGGGGCCAACGTCCTGACTTTC. Its protein is CAGAPDRAGANVLTF.